This T cell receptor (beta chain) derives from a study of T cells after yellow fever vaccination. Study-wide results and caveats: Clones from primary vaccination mostly reappeared after the booster (roughly 97% CD4, around 90% CD8). Of the clonotypes, a small share occurred in both CD4 and CD8 compartments.

As for this clonotype: Its antigen is still unknown.

The authors made TCR cDNA by 5'RACE template switching, adding a universal primer site and UMIs. TCRdb re-called the 5' RACE reads with MiXCR, one entry per CDR3 protein. The table lists hundreds of thousands of distinct CDR3 sequences, 9% to 15% of them singletons. Trimming left V 5 bases short and J 1 base short, with 12 bases between. The CDR3 loop spans 14 amino acids. Germline CDR1 reads MNHEY; CDR2 reads SMNVEV (reference sequence). The receptor was derived from a man aged 25 to 45 who received the YFV17D yellow fever vaccine. The sample consisted of PBMCs, taken on the day of the yellow fever booster vaccination. This chain links TRBV27 with TRBJ2-7, with D perhaps TRBD2 (5 bases). In nucleotides, the CDR3 is TGTGCCAGCAGTCCCCGAGGGCATTCCTACGAGCAGTACTTC. Residues: CASSPRGHSYEQYF.